This T cell receptor beta chain comes out of a study of blood T cell repertoires in COVID-19. Study at large: Sources were T cells, B-cell-depleted T cells, or PBMCs; the material itself was cDNA or gDNA.

This clone occurred once. V gave up 5 bases and J gave up 1 base; unmatched junction bases: 7. The CDR3 has 18 residues. Germline loops: CDR1 MNHNY, CDR2 SVGAGI (reference sequence). Sequencing was performed with immunoSEQ multiplex PCR; in TCRdb, only in-frame clones are kept and a portion is missing. The data hold some 300,000 clones, with about nine tenths observed a single time. Participant-reported clinical history was the basis for cohort assignment. Two negative PCRs, clearance, or symptom resolution had been documented for recovered Cohort 3 donors. Sequenced material: PBMCs or T cells enriched from blood (not recorded which). This sequence was found in a woman aged 25 to 39 who had recovered from COVID-19. The V gene is TRBV6-6, the J gene TRBJ2-6; 11 bases fit TRBD1. DNA for the CDR3: TGTGCCAGCAGTCCCCGGACAGGGGGCGCGTCTGGGGCCAACGTCCTGACTTTC. It specifies CASSPRTGGASGANVLTF.